The T cell receptor (beta chain) under discussion was sequenced for a study of T cells in Graves' hyperthyroidism and ophthalmopathy. This clonotype was detected many times. Antigen specificity is unknown. Template material for amplifying TCR beta CDR3 regions consisted of RNA transcripts. With the HTBI primer set, the TCR CDR3 went through a first round of RT-PCR. One entry per CDR3 protein results from TCRdb running MiXCR on the multiplex PCR reads. Counted here are around 370,000 distinct CDR3 sequences, about 18% occurring once; the ten biggest clones make up roughly two fifths. Study-level points and caveats: Blood also showed most of the thyroid clonotypes that were expanded above 0.001.

For ophthalmopathy patients, the Clinical Activity Score was at least 3 and the NOSPECS grade at least 4; duration was under 3 months. The receptor was isolated from a man aged 18 to 29 with Graves' ophthalmopathy. The sequencing input was blood.

The CDR3 reads CSARDPGSPSYEQYF. CDR3 nucleotide sequence: TGCAGTGCTAGAGATCCGGGCAGTCCCTCTTACGAGCAGTACTTC. The chain employs TRBV20-1 and TRBJ2-7; D unresolved. There are 15 residues in the CDR3. Germline V gene sequence: CDR1 DFQATT, CDR2 SNEGSKA (reference sequence). V dropped 0 bases and J dropped 4 bases, with 16 bases sitting between them.